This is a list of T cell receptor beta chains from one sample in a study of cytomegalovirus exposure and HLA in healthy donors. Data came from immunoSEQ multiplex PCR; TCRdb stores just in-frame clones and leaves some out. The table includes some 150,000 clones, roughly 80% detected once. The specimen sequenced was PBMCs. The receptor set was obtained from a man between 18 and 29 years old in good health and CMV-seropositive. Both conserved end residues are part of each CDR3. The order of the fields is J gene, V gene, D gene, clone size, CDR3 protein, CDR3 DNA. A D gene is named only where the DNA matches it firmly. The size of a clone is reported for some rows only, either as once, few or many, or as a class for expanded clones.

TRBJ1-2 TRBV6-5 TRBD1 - CATVRTGPNYGYTF TGTGCCACCGTTAGGACAGGACCAAACTATGGCTACACCTTC
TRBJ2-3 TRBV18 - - CASSPSLTGPDTQYF TGTGCCAGCTCACCGTCGTTAACAGGCCCAGATACGCAGTATTTT
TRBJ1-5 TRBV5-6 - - CASSGGGPNSNQPQHF TGTGCCAGCAGCGGGGGGGGCCCCAATAGCAATCAGCCCCAGCATTTT
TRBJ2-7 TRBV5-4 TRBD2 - CASSPGTSGVYEQYF TGTGCCAGCAGCCCTGGGACTAGCGGGGTCTACGAGCAGTACTTC
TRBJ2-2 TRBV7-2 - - CASSSRTGELFF TGTGCCAGCAGCTCGAGGACCGGGGAGCTGTTTTTT
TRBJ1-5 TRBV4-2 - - CASSQEVRGYSNQPQHF TGTGCCAGCAGCCAAGAAGTAAGGGGGTATAGCAATCAGCCCCAGCATTTT
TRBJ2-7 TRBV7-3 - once CASSLTTAGGSYEQYF TGTGCCAGCAGCTTAACGACTGCAGGCGGGTCCTACGAGCAGTACTTC
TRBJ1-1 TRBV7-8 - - CASSLAQGGTEAFF TGTGCCAGCAGCTTAGCACAGGGAGGGACTGAAGCTTTCTTT
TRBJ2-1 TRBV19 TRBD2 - CASSVSSGVYNEQFF TGTGCCAGTAGTGTCTCTAGCGGGGTTTACAATGAGCAGTTCTTC
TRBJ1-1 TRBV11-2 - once CASSLAVTEAFF TGTGCCAGCAGCTTAGCCGTCACTGAAGCTTTCTTT
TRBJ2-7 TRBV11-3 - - CASSLSSGGAGYEQYF TGTGCCAGCAGCTTAAGTTCTGGGGGCGCGGGCTACGAGCAGTACTTC
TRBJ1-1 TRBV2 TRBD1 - CASKIGDSPEAFF TGTGCCAGCAAAATAGGGGACAGTCCTGAAGCTTTCTTT
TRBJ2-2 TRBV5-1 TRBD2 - CASSFLAGAETGELFF TGCGCCAGCAGCTTTTTAGCGGGAGCAGAAACCGGGGAGCTGTTTTTT
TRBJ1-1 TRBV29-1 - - CSVERSPGGTEAFF TGCAGCGTTGAAAGGTCCCCCGGAGGGACTGAAGCTTTCTTT
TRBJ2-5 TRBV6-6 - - CASSNSGRYQETQYF TGTGCCAGCAGTAACTCGGGCCGGTACCAAGAGACCCAGTACTTC
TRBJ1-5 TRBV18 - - CASSPEVGGQPQHF TGTGCCAGCTCACCAGAGGTGGGCGGGCAGCCCCAGCATTTT
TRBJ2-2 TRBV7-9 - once CASSLGGGGNTGELFF TGTGCCAGCAGCTTGGGAGGCGGAGGGAACACCGGGGAGCTGTTTTTT
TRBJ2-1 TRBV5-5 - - CASSYVGSSYNEQFF TGTGCCAGCAGCTACGTGGGGAGCTCCTACAATGAGCAGTTCTTC
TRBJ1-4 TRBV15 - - CATSRDTGKLFF TGTGCCACCAGCAGAGATACGGGAAAACTGTTTTTT
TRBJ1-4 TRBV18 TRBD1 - CASSPPGQGRGEKLFF TGTGCCAGCTCACCCCCGGGACAGGGACGGGGAGAAAAACTGTTTTTT
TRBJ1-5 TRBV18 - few CASSSGVPSSAQPQHF TGTGCCAGCTCGTCAGGGGTCCCGAGTTCGGCTCAGCCCCAGCATTTT
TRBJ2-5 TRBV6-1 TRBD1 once CASSPWTGQETQYF TGTGCCAGCAGTCCTTGGACAGGGCAAGAGACCCAGTACTTC
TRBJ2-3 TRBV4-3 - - CASSRRQAISADTQYF TGCGCCAGCAGCCGGAGACAGGCAATTAGCGCAGATACGCAGTATTTT
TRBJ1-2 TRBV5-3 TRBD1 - CARSCRVGQGSLPYGYTF TGTGCCAGAAGTTGCCGTGTGGGACAGGGGAGTCTTCCCTATGGCTACACCTTC
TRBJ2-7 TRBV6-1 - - CASASSGFSYEQYF TGTGCCAGCGCATCCTCAGGGTTCTCCTACGAGCAGTACTTC
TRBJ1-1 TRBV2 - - CRSGGRGTDMLMNTEAFF TGTAGATCGGGTGGCAGGGGAACAGACATGCTCATGAACACTGAAGCTTTCTTT
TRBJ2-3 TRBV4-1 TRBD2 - CASSRSGTGTDTQYF TGCGCCAGCAGCCGGAGCGGGACTGGCACAGATACGCAGTATTTT
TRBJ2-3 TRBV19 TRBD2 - CASSSPRTSGTYDTQYF TGTGCCAGTAGTTCTCCCCGGACTAGCGGGACATATGATACGCAGTATTTT
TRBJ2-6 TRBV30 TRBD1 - CAWSRDRVSGANGLTF TGTGCCTGGAGTCGTGACAGGGTCTCTGGGGCCAACGGCCTGACTTTC
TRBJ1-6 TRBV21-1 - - CASSKGRGFNSPLHF TGTGCCAGCAGTAAGGGCAGGGGGTTTAATTCACCCCTCCACTTT
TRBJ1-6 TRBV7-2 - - CASSSPGGSYNSPLHF TGTGCCAGCAGCTCGCCCGGGGGCTCCTATAATTCACCCCTCCACTTT
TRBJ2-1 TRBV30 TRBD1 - CAWSQGAYEQFF TGTGCCTGGAGCCAGGGGGCATATGAGCAGTTCTTC
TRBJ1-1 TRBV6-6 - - CASSYRGGTEAFF TGTGCCAGCAGTTATAGGGGGGGGACTGAAGCTTTCTTT
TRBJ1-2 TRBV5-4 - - CASSLPLLTVKGANYGYTF TGTGCCAGCAGCTTGCCATTGTTGACAGTCAAGGGGGCTAACTATGGCTACACCTTC
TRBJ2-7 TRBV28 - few CARRKAAYEQYF TGTGCCAGGAGGAAGGCGGCATACGAGCAGTACTTC
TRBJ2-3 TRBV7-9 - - CASSVGHPRTDTQYF TGTGCCAGCAGCGTGGGACATCCTCGCACAGATACGCAGTATTTT
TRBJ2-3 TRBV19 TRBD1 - CASSIDRRGRSDTQYF TGTGCCAGTAGTATAGATCGAAGGGGGCGAAGTGATACGCAGTATTTT
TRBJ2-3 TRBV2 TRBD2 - CASSAGLAESTDTQYF TGTGCCAGCAGTGCAGGACTAGCGGAGAGCACAGATACGCAGTATTTT
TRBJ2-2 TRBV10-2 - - CASSEYRELFF TGCGCCAGCAGTGAGTACAGGGAGCTGTTTTTT
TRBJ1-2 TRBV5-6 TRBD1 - CASSLGQGAFDYGYTF TGTGCCAGCAGCCTAGGACAGGGGGCGTTCGACTATGGCTACACCTTC
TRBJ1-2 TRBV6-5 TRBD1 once CASSGGQLYGYTF TGTGCCAGCAGTGGGGGACAGCTCTATGGCTACACCTTC
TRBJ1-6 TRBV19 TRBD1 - CAGKTGNSPLHF TGTGCCGGCAAGACAGGGAATTCACCCCTCCACTTT
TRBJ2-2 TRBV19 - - CASHLRGAPVTGELFF TGTGCCAGCCACCTCCGGGGGGCGCCGGTCACCGGGGAGCTGTTTTTT
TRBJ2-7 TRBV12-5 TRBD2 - CASGPGLSSYEQYF TGTGCTAGTGGGCCGGGACTAAGCTCCTACGAGCAGTACTTC
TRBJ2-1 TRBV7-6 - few CASSLTPGTYNEQFF TGTGCCAGCAGCTTAACTCCGGGAACCTACAATGAGCAGTTCTTC